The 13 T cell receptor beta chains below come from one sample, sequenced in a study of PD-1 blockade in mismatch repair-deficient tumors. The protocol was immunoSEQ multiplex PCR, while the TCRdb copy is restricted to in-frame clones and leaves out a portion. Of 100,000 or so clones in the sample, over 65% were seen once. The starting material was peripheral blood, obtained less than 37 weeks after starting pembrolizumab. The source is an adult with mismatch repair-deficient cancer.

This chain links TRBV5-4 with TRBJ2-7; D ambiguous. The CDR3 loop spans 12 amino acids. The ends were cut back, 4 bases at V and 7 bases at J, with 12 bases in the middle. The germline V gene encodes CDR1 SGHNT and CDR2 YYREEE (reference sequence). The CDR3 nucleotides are TGTGCCAGCAGCATCTTCGAGGTGGAGCAGTACTTC. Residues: CASSIFEVEQYF.

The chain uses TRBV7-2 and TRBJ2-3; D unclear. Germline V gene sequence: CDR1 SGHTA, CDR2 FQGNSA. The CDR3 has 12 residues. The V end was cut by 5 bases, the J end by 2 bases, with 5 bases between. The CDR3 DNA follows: TGTGCCAGCAGCCCCTACACAGATACGCAGTATTTT. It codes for CASSPYTDTQYF.

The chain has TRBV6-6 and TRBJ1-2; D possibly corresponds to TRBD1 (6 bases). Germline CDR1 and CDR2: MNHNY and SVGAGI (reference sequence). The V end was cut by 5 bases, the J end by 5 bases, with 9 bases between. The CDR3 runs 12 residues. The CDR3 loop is CASSPTGYGYTF. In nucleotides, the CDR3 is TGTGCCAGCAGTCCTACAGGGTATGGCTACACCTTC.

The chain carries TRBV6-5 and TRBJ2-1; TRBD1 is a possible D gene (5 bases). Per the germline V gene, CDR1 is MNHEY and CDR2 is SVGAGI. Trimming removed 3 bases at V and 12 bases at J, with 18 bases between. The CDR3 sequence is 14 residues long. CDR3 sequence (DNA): TGTGCCAGCAGTTATGACAGTCTTATTCAAGGGCAGTTCTTC. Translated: CASSYDSLIQGQFF.

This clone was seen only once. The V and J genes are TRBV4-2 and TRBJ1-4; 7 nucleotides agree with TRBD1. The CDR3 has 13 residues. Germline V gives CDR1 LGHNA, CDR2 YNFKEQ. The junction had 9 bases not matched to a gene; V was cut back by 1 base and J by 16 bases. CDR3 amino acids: CASSQGRTGAAFF. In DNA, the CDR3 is TGTGCCAGCAGCCAAGGCCGAACAGGGGCGGCGTTTTTT.

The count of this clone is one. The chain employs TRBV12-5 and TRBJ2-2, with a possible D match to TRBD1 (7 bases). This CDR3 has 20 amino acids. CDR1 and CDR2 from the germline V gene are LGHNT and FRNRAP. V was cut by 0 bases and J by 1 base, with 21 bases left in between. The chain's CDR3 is CASGLVPRGVIQENTGELFF. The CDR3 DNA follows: TGTGCTAGTGGTTTGGTACCCAGGGGGGTGATCCAGGAGAACACCGGGGAGCTGTTTTTT.

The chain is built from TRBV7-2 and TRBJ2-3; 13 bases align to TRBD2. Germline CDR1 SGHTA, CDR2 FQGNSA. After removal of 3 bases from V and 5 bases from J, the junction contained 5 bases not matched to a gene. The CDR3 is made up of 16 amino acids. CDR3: CASSFLLAGGIDTQYF. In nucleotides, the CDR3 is TGTGCCAGCAGCTTTCTACTAGCGGGAGGGATAGATACGCAGTATTTT.

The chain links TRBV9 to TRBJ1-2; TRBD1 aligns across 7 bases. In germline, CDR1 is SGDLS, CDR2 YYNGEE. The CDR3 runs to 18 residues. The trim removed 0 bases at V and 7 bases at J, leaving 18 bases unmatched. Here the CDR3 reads CASSVGSFLDRTGGGYTF. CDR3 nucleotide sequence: TGTGCCAGCAGCGTAGGGAGTTTTCTGGACAGGACGGGTGGTGGCTACACCTTC.

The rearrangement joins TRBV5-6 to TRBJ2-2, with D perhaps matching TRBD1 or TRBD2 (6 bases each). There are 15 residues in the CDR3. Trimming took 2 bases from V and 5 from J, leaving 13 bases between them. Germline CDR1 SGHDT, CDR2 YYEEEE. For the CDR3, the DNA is TGTGCCAGCAGCTTTTGGGGGGCTGAGACCGGGGAGCTGTTTTTT. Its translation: CASSFWGAETGELFF. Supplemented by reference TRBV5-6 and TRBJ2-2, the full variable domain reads DAGVTQSPTHLIKTRGQQVTLRCSPKSGHDTVSWYQQALGQGPQFIFQYYEEEERQRGNFPDRFSGHQFPNYSSELNVNALLLGDSALYLCASSFWGAETGELFFGEGSRLTVL.

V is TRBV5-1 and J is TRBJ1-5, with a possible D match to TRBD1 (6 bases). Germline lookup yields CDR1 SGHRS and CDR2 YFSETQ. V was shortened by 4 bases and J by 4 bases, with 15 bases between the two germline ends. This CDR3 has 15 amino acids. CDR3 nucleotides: TGCGCCAGCAGCCCGTTGGGGGGCGAAAATCAGCCCCAGCATTTT. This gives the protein CASSPLGGENQPQHF.

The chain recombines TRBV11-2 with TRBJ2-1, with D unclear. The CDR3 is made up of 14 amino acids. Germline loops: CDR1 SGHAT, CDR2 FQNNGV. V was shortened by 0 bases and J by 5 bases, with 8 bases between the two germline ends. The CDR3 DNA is TGTGCCAGCAGCTTAGATCGGACCGACAATGAGCAGTTCTTC. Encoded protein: CASSLDRTDNEQFF.

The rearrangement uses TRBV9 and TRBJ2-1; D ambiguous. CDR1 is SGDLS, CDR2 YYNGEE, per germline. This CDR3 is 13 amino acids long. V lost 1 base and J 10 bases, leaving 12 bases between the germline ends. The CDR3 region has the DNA TGTGCCAGCAGCGTATTTCCCACTGGAGAGCAGTTCTTC. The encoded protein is CASSVFPTGEQFF.

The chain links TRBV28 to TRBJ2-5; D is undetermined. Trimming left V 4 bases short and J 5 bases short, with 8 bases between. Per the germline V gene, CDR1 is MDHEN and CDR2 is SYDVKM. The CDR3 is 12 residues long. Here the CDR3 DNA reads TGTGCCAGCAGTTCCCGCAGGGAGACCCAGTACTTC. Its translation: CASSSRRETQYF.